A single sample is the source of the 17 T cell receptor beta chains below, sequenced in a study of quantifying T cell responses using KT2 cells. At the level of the study: cDNA was made from DNase-treated RNA using alpha and beta constant primers.

An oligo carrying a UMI was ligated to the cDNA 3' end. The first PCR ran around 4 cycles with an equimolar RC1.1 and RC1.2 beta primer mix. TCRdb re-called the UMI-ligation and nested PCR reads with MiXCR, one entry per CDR3 protein. The table shows around 44,000 distinct CDR3 sequences, with approximately 17% occurring only once. Sequencing used PBMCs spiked with cells of the T cell clone KT2. All receptors come from a human donor.

This clonotype was picked up a small number of times. The genes are TRBV10-3 and TRBJ2-3; TRBD2 agrees at 16 bases. This CDR3 comprises 18 residues. V lost 5 bases and J lost 5; bases outside the gene matches: 10. Germline V gene sequence: CDR1 ENHRY, CDR2 SYGVKD. As DNA, the CDR3 is TGTGCCATCAGTCCCTACAGGGGACTAGCGGGGGGGCAAGATACGCAGTATTTT. Translated: CAISPYRGLAGGQDTQYF.

The genes are TRBV11-2 and TRBJ2-1; the D gene could be TRBD1 or TRBD2 (5 bases each). The CDR3 consists of 17 residues. Germline assignment: CDR1 SGHAT and CDR2 FQNNGV. V was pared by 4 bases and J by 8 bases, with 24 bases between. CDR3 in DNA: TGTGCCAGCAGCTCAAAATTACCCCAGCCGGGACCCCATGAGCAGTTCTTC. Translation gives CASSSKLPQPGPHEQFF.

This clonotype occurred a few times. Germline and junction disagree at one end, which may indicate a read error. The chain links TRBV7-2 to TRBJ1-2; D uncertain. This CDR3 is 15 amino acids long. The germline V gene encodes CDR1 SGHTA and CDR2 FQGNSA. The CDR3, as DNA: TGTGCCAGCACCTTATCGAGCCGAACTAACTATGGCTACACCTTC. It yields the protein CASTLSSRTNYGYTF. The full variable domain, in which reference TRBV7-2 and TRBJ1-2 provide the parts outside the CDR3, is GAGVSQSPSNKVTEKGKDVELRCDPISGHTALYWYRQSLGQGLEFLIYFQGNSAPDKSGLPSDRFSAERTGGSVSTLTIQRTQQEDSAVYLCASTLSSRTNYGYTFGSGTRLTVV.

The chain uses TRBV30 and TRBJ2-7; 9 nucleotides agree with TRBD1. Per germline, CDR1 GTSNPN and CDR2 SVGIG (reference sequence). J gave up 6 bases and V 3 bases, and 9 bases lay outside the gene matches. The CDR3 loop spans 14 amino acids. This CDR3 reads CAWSLPGQGLEQYF. DNA of the CDR3: TGTGCCTGGAGCCTTCCGGGACAGGGTCTCGAGCAGTACTTC.

This clonotype was seen a few times. As DNA, the CDR3 is TGTGCCAGCAACGAGGAACACTATGGCTACACCTTC. This gives the protein CASNEEHYGYTF. The genes are TRBV2 and TRBJ1-2; D is undetermined. This CDR3 has 12 residues. V was clipped by 7 bases and J by 3 bases, with 9 bases between them. Germline CDR1 and CDR2: SNHLY and FYNNEI.

In this sample, this clonotype turned up a few times. The chain uses TRBV20-1 and TRBJ2-7; maybe TRBD1 (6 bases). The CDR3 runs 14 residues. Deletions cut 0 bases from V and 6 bases from J, with 15 bases between. Looked up from germline, CDR1 is DFQATT and CDR2 is SNEGSKA (reference sequence). As DNA, the CDR3 is TGCAGTGCTAGAGATTTTGCAGGGGTGGGCGAGCAGTACTTC. This gives the protein CSARDFAGVGEQYF.

This clonotype has just a few counts. The chain carries TRBV29-1 and TRBJ2-3; a weak D match, TRBD1 (7 bases). Per germline, CDR1 SQVTM and CDR2 ANQGSEA. V was pared by 8 bases and J by 4 bases, with 19 bases between. The CDR3 spans 14 residues. This chain's CDR3 is CSFGDSRRADTQYF. Here the CDR3 DNA reads TGCAGCTTTGGGGACAGCCGGAGGGCAGATACGCAGTATTTT.

The chain joins TRBV9 to TRBJ2-7; the match to TRBD1 covers 8 bases. This CDR3 comprises 13 residues. Germline loops: CDR1 SGDLS, CDR2 YYNGEE. V dropped 6 bases and J dropped 4; count of bases not matched to a gene: 6. The CDR3 DNA reads as TGTGCCAGCAACCGACAGGGGAAATACGAGCAGTACTTC. Its protein product is CASNRQGKYEQYF.

This clonotype has a handful of counts. The chain joins TRBV19 to TRBJ1-1; the D gene is possibly TRBD1 (5 bases). CDR1 LNHDA and CDR2 SQIVND come from the germline V gene (reference sequence). There are 14 residues in the CDR3. Trimming stripped 4 bases from V and 4 bases from J, with 13 bases between. The CDR3 sequence: CASSSTGRSTEAFF. CDR3 bases: TGTGCCAGTAGTAGCACAGGACGATCCACTGAAGCTTTCTTT.

The rearrangement uses TRBV29-1 and TRBJ1-3; tentative D call: TRBD1 (5 bases). The length of the CDR3 is 12 residues. The germline V gene encodes CDR1 SQVTM and CDR2 ANQGSEA. Trimming took off 6 bases at V and 4 bases at J, with 10 bases between the two ends. CDR3 protein: CSVSRTGNTIYF. The CDR3 bases are TGCAGCGTCTCCCGGACAGGAAACACCATATATTTT.

This clonotype was observed many times. J is TRBJ2-2 and V is TRBV10-3, with D possibly matching TRBD1 (5 bases). This CDR3 is 16 amino acids long. Trimming left V 0 bases short and J 1 base short, with 9 bases between. Germline CDR1 is ENHRY and CDR2 is SYGVKD. CDR3 region: CAISESPGQNTGELFF. The DNA for the CDR3 is TGTGCCATCAGTGAGTCCCCCGGACAGAACACCGGGGAGCTGTTTTTT.

This clonotype was counted only a few times. The chain uses TRBV12-3 or TRBV12-4 and TRBJ2-7; TRBD1 matches 9 bases. V lost 5 bases to trimming and J lost 1 base; unmatched junction nucleotides: 0. The CDR3 has 13 amino acids. The CDR3 DNA follows: TGTGCCAGCAGTGGACAGGGGTCCTACGAGCAGTACTTC. Its protein is CASSGQGSYEQYF.

The chain couples TRBV6-1 to TRBJ1-1; D is undetermined. The CDR3 extends over 16 amino acids. Germline V gene data show CDR1 as MNHNS and CDR2 as SASEGT. The V gene lost 4 bases and the J gene lost 1 base, with 16 bases spanning the gap. The CDR3 region has the DNA TGTGCCAGCAGTGTGGGATTCGGGTTTCGGAACACTGAAGCTTTCTTT. Translation: CASSVGFGFRNTEAFF.

The chain is built from TRBV7-8 and TRBJ2-3; 10 bases match TRBD2. The CDR3 runs to 14 residues. After removal of 6 bases from V and 4 bases from J, the junction contained 4 bases not matched to a gene. The germline gives CDR1 SGHVS, CDR2 FQNEAQ. The CDR3 sequence is CASSLAGDADTQYF. The CDR3 region has the DNA TGTGCCAGCAGTCTAGCGGGAGACGCAGATACGCAGTATTTT. The variable domain in full, with the rest retrieved from reference TRBV7-8 and TRBJ2-3, is GAGVSQSPRYKVAKRGQDVALRCDPISGHVSLFWYQQALGQGPEFLTYFQNEAQLDKSGLPSDRFFAERPEGSVSTLKIQRTQQEDSAVYLCASSLAGDADTQYFGPGTRLTVL.

The chain joins TRBV5-1 to TRBJ2-1; perhaps D is TRBD1 or TRBD2 (5 bases each). This CDR3 is built from 14 residues. V lost 1 base, J lost 5 bases, and 10 bases lay in between. Germline V gives CDR1 SGHRS, CDR2 YFSETQ. As DNA, the CDR3 is TGCGCCAGCAGCTTGTCGGGGACCAACAATGAGCAGTTCTTC. Protein product: CASSLSGTNNEQFF.

There are a few counts of this clonotype. The chain links TRBV2 to TRBJ1-1; D is unclear. CDR1 is SNHLY and CDR2 is FYNNEI in the germline V gene. V was clipped by 6 bases and J by 8 bases, with 10 bases between them. This CDR3 has 11 amino acids. In DNA, the CDR3 is TGTGCCAGCAGGTCTGGGATCGAAGCTTTCTTT. Protein sequence: CASRSGIEAFF.

This clonotype has a count of ten or more. V is TRBV20-1 and J is TRBJ2-3; 12 nucleotides align to TRBD2. This CDR3 comprises 14 residues. The V segment lost 4 bases and the J segment 8 bases; nucleotides outside the gene matches: 7. Germline V gene data show CDR1 as DFQATT and CDR2 as SNEGSKA (reference sequence). The chain's CDR3 is CSAKTSGGGATQYF. The CDR3 nucleotides are TGCAGTGCTAAGACTAGCGGGGGAGGCGCTACGCAGTATTTT.